This T cell receptor beta chain derives from a study of tumor and adjacent non-tumor tissue in lung cancer. Across the study: Histology: eleven to twelve adenocarcinoma, a couple of squamous cell carcinoma, 1 small cell lung cancer. Aged about 31 to 76 years, patients included nine to ten men and 4 to 6 women with stage I to III disease.

Points from the study as a whole: Normal lung showed higher cumulative top 100 clone frequency than tumor. Tumor tissue had significantly higher TCR diversity than normal lung.

On this clonotype: The antigen remains unidentified.

Three rounds of nested PCR, following a modified ARM-PCR protocol, produced the TCRbeta library. TCRdb reanalysed the multiplex PCR reads using MiXCR and keeps one entry per CDR3 protein. The top ten clones hold about 16% of a sample with about 93,000 distinct CDR3 sequences, less than 75% of them seen once. RNA was extracted from bulk tissue without any cell sorting. The V gene's germline CDR1 is MGHRA and CDR2 YSYEKL. The CDR3 consists of 16 residues. Trimming shortened V by 9 bases and J by 1 base, and 19 bases separated the two germline ends. This TCR derives from a man in his 60s with non-small cell lung cancer. The rearrangement joins TRBV4-1 to TRBJ1-5, with D uncertain. Sequencing was done on a sample of lung tumor tissue. The chain's CDR3 is CARNQAPVGSNQPQHF. The CDR3 nucleotides are TGCGCCAGAAATCAAGCCCCAGTAGGGAGCAATCAGCCCCAGCATTTT.